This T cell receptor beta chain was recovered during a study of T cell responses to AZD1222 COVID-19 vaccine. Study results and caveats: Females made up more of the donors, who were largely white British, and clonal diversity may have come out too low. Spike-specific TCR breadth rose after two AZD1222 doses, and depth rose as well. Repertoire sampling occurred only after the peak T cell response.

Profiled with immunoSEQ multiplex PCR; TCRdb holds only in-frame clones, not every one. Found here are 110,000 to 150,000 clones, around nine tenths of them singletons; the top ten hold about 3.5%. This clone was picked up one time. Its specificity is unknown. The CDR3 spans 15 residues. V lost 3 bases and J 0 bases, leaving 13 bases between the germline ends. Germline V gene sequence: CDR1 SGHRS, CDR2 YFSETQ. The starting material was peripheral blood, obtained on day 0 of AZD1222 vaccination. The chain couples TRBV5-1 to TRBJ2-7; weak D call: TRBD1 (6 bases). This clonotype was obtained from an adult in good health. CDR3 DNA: TGCGCCAGCAGCTACGGACAGCTGAACTCCTACGAGCAGTACTTC. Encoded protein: CASSYGQLNSYEQYF.